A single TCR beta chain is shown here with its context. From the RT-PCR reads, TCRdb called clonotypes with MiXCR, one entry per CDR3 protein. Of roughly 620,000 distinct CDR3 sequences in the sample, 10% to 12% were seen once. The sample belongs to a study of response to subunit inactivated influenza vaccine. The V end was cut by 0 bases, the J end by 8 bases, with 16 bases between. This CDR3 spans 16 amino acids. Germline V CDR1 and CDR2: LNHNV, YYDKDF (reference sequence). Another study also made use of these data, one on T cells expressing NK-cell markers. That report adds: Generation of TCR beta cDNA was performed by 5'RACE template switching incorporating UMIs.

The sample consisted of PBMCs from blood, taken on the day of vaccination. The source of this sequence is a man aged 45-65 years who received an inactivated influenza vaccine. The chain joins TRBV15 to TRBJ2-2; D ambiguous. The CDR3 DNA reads TGTGCCACCAGCAGAGAGTCAAGACGGGCAAGGGGGGAGCTGTTTTTT. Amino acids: CATSRESRRARGELFF.